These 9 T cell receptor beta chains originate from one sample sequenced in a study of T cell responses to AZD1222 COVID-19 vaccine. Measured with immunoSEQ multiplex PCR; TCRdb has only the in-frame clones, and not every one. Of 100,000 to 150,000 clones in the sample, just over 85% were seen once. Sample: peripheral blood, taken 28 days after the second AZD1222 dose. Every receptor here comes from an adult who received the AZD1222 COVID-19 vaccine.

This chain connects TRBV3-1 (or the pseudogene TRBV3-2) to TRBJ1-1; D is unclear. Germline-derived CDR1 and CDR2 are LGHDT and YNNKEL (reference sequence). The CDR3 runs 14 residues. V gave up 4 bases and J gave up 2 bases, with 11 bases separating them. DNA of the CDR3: TGTGCCAGCAGCCTACTGACTGAAAACACTGAAGCTTTCTTT. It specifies CASSLLTENTEAFF.

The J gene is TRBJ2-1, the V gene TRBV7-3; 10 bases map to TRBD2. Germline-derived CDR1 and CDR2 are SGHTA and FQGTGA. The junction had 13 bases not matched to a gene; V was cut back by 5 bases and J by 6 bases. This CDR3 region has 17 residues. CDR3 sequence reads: CASSPDPAGGYPNEQFF. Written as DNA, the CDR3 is TGTGCCAGCAGCCCAGACCCAGCGGGAGGGTATCCCAATGAGCAGTTCTTC. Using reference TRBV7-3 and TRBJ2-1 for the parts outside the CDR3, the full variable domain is GAGVSQTPSNKVTEKGKYVELRCDPISGHTALYWYRQSLGQGPEFLIYFQGTGAADDSGLPNDRFFAVRPEGSVSTLKIQRTERGDSAVYLCASSPDPAGGYPNEQFFGPGTRLTVL.

The CDR3 is CASSFRQGVPGELFF. CDR3 nucleotides: TGTGCCAGCAGCTTCAGGCAGGGGGTCCCCGGGGAGCTGTTTTTT. The rearrangement links TRBV7-9 to TRBJ2-2; TRBD1 agrees at 7 bases. The CDR3 sequence is 15 residues long. CDR1 SEHNR and CDR2 FQNEAQ come from the germline V gene (reference sequence). The V gene end was trimmed by 3 bases and the J gene end by 6 bases; junction bases not matched to a gene: 7.

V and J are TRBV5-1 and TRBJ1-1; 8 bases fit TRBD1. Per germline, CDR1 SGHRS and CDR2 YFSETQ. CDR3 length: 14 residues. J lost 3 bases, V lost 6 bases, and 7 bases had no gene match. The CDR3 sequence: CASTEDRVDTEAFF. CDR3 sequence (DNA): TGCGCCAGCACCGAGGACAGGGTGGACACTGAAGCTTTCTTT.

The CDR3 DNA follows: TGCGCCAGCAGCTATCTAGGAGGGGGGGACACTGAAGCTTTCTTT. Protein: CASSYLGGGDTEAFF. V and J are TRBV5-1 and TRBJ1-1; maybe TRBD1 (6 bases). Germline assignment: CDR1 SGHRS and CDR2 YFSETQ. With 3 bases removed from V and 3 bases from J, the gap between germline ends came to 15 bases. This CDR3 is built from 15 residues.

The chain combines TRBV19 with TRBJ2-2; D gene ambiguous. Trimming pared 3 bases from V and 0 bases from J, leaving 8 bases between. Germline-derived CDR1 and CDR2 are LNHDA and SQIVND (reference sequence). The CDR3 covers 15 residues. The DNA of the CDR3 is TGTGCCAGTAGTATTGCAGAACCGAACACCGGGGAGCTGTTTTTT. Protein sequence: CASSIAEPNTGELFF.

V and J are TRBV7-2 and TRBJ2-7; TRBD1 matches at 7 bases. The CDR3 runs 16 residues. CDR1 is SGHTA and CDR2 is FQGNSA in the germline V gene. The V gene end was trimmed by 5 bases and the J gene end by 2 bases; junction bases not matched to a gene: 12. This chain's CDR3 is CASSPRTGPPTYEQYF. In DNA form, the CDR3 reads TGTGCCAGCAGCCCCCGGACAGGCCCGCCAACCTACGAGCAGTACTTC. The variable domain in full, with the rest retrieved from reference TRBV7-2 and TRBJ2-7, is GAGVSQSPSNKVTEKGKDVELRCDPISGHTALYWYRQSLGQGLEFLIYFQGNSAPDKSGLPSDRFSAERTGGSVSTLTIQRTQQEDSAVYLCASSPRTGPPTYEQYFGPGTRLTVT.

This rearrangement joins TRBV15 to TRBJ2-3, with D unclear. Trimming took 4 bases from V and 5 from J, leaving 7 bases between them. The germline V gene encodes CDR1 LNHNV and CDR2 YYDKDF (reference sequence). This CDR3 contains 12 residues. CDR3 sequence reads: CATSIPRDTQYF. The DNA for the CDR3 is TGTGCCACCAGCATCCCCAGAGATACGCAGTATTTT.

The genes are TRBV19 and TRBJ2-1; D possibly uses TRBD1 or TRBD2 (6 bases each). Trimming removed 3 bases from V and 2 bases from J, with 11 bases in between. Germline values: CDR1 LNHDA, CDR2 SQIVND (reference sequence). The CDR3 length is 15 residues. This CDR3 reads CASSIQRGAYNEQFF. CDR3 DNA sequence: TGTGCCAGTAGTATTCAAAGGGGGGCCTACAATGAGCAGTTCTTC.